The rows below give T cell receptor beta chains drawn from one sample of a study of regulatory T cells. Here immunoSEQ multiplex PCR was the method, and the copy in TCRdb shows in-frame clones only, minus some. The table shows about 15,000 clones, with more than 65% occurring only once. Sample: conventional CD4+ T cells sorted from blood. The receptors shown here come from a person younger than 45 with CD3G deficiency. CDR3s include the opening cysteine and the closing phenylalanine or tryptophan. Fields, in order: D gene, clone size, J gene, V gene, CDR3 DNA, CDR3 protein. A D gene is named only where the DNA matches it firmly. Some rows have no size entry. The others give once, few or many, or a class for an expanded clone.

D gene: -; clone size: -; J gene: TRBJ2-5; V gene: TRBV7-6; CDR3 DNA: TGTGCCAGCAGCTTCGGGTACCAAGAGACCCAGTACTTC; CDR3 protein: CASSFGYQETQYF
D gene: -; clone size: once; J gene: TRBJ1-5; V gene: TRBV19; CDR3 DNA: TGTGCCAGTAGTATAGTGGGGGCGAGGCAGCCCCAGCATTTT; CDR3 protein: CASSIVGARQPQHF
D gene: -; clone size: -; J gene: TRBJ2-4; V gene: TRBV6-1; CDR3 DNA: TGTGCCAGCAGTGAATCCGGCAGGGGCATTCAGTACTTC; CDR3 protein: CASSESGRGIQYF
D gene: -; clone size: -; J gene: TRBJ2-7; V gene: TRBV27; CDR3 DNA: TGTGCCAGCAGTTTACAGGGGTCAACCCCCTACGAGCAGTACTTC; CDR3 protein: CASSLQGSTPYEQYF
D gene: -; clone size: -; J gene: TRBJ2-3; V gene: TRBV19; CDR3 DNA: TGTGCCAGTAGTACGGGATTTTCAGATACGCAGTATTTT; CDR3 protein: CASSTGFSDTQYF
D gene: -; clone size: -; J gene: TRBJ1-1; V gene: TRBV28; CDR3 DNA: TGTGCCAGCAGTTCCCTACAGGGTGAAGCTTTCTTT; CDR3 protein: CASSSLQGEAFF
D gene: TRBD1; clone size: -; J gene: TRBJ1-2; V gene: TRBV28; CDR3 DNA: TGTGCCAGCAGTAGGACCGGGACAGGGTTATCCGGTGGCTACACCTTC; CDR3 protein: CASSRTGTGLSGGYTF
D gene: -; clone size: -; J gene: TRBJ1-2; V gene: TRBV27; CDR3 DNA: TGTGCCAGCAGTCCAGGGCAGGGCTGGGCTGGCTACACCTTC; CDR3 protein: CASSPGQGWAGYTF
D gene: -; clone size: few; J gene: TRBJ2-2; V gene: TRBV27; CDR3 DNA: TGTGCCAGCAGTTCCCCCATCGGGGAGCTGTTTTTT; CDR3 protein: CASSSPIGELFF
D gene: -; clone size: once; J gene: TRBJ2-3; V gene: TRBV7-9; CDR3 DNA: TGTGCCAGCAGCGTCACCGGGACAAAGCTTTTTAGCACAGATACGCAGTATTTT; CDR3 protein: CASSVTGTKLFSTDTQYF
D gene: -; clone size: once; J gene: TRBJ2-7; V gene: TRBV11-2; CDR3 DNA: TGTGCCAGCAGCTCGGGCTACGAGCAGTACTTC; CDR3 protein: CASSSGYEQYF
D gene: TRBD1; clone size: -; J gene: TRBJ1-1; V gene: TRBV6-1; CDR3 DNA: TGTGCCAGCACAAGGACAGGGACGGCTTTCTTT; CDR3 protein: CASTRTGTAFF
D gene: -; clone size: -; J gene: TRBJ2-2; V gene: TRBV7-8; CDR3 DNA: TGTGCCAGCAGCTTAGTGGGCAGGCGGAACACCGGGGAGCTGTTTTTT; CDR3 protein: CASSLVGRRNTGELFF
D gene: -; clone size: -; J gene: TRBJ2-2; V gene: TRBV19; CDR3 DNA: TGTGCCAGTAGTCCGATCGGAACAGTGAACACCGGGGAGCTGTTTTTT; CDR3 protein: CASSPIGTVNTGELFF
D gene: TRBD1; clone size: once; J gene: TRBJ1-2; V gene: TRBV28; CDR3 DNA: TGTGCCAGCAGTTTAAACAGGGGGCGAGGCTATGGCTACACCTTC; CDR3 protein: CASSLNRGRGYGYTF
D gene: -; clone size: -; J gene: TRBJ2-6; V gene: TRBV5-1; CDR3 DNA: TGCGCCAGCAGCTTGGGGGTCTCTGGGGCCAACGTCCTGACTTTC; CDR3 protein: CASSLGVSGANVLTF
D gene: -; clone size: once; J gene: TRBJ2-7; V gene: TRBV28; CDR3 DNA: TGTGCCAGCAGTTTGGGCAGCCCCTACGAGCAGTACTTC; CDR3 protein: CASSLGSPYEQYF
D gene: TRBD2; clone size: -; J gene: TRBJ2-7; V gene: TRBV28; CDR3 DNA: TGTGCCAGCAGTTTGTTATCGGGGGGTGGAGAGCAGTACTTC; CDR3 protein: CASSLLSGGGEQYF
D gene: -; clone size: -; J gene: TRBJ1-5; V gene: TRBV28; CDR3 DNA: TGTGCCAGCAGTTTAAGGCAGGGTTGGAATCAGCCCCAGCATTTT; CDR3 protein: CASSLRQGWNQPQHF
D gene: -; clone size: -; J gene: TRBJ1-2; V gene: TRBV28; CDR3 DNA: TGTGCCAGCAGTACCCCGGGACATCGAAGAGGCTATGGCTACACCTTC; CDR3 protein: CASSTPGHRRGYGYTF
D gene: -; clone size: -; J gene: TRBJ1-6; V gene: TRBV28; CDR3 DNA: TGTGCCAGCAGCATAAACCAGGGGCGGCTCACCTATTCACCCCTCCACTTT; CDR3 protein: CASSINQGRLTYSPLHF
D gene: -; clone size: -; J gene: TRBJ2-7; V gene: TRBV21-1; CDR3 DNA: TGTGCCAGCAGCAAAGACGAGACCTCCGACGAGCAGTACTTC; CDR3 protein: CASSKDETSDEQYF
D gene: TRBD2; clone size: -; J gene: TRBJ2-1; V gene: TRBV7-8; CDR3 DNA: TGTGCCAGCAGCGGGCCTCCTAGCGGGGGCTCGTACAATGAGCAGTTCTTC; CDR3 protein: CASSGPPSGGSYNEQFF
D gene: -; clone size: -; J gene: TRBJ1-1; V gene: TRBV11-2; CDR3 DNA: TGTGCCAGCAGCTTAGTACAGAACACTGAAGCTTTCTTT; CDR3 protein: CASSLVQNTEAFF
D gene: -; clone size: once; J gene: TRBJ1-4; V gene: TRBV6-1; CDR3 DNA: TGTGCCAGCAGTGAATTCCTGACAACTAATGAAAAACTGTTTTTT; CDR3 protein: CASSEFLTTNEKLFF
D gene: -; clone size: -; J gene: TRBJ1-2; V gene: TRBV6-1; CDR3 DNA: TGTGCCAGCACTCCCCGGACGGTCTATGGCTACACCTTC; CDR3 protein: CASTPRTVYGYTF
D gene: -; clone size: -; J gene: TRBJ2-7; V gene: TRBV28; CDR3 DNA: TGTGCCAGCAGGGACTCCGGGACATTCTACGAGCAGTACTTC; CDR3 protein: CASRDSGTFYEQYF
D gene: -; clone size: -; J gene: TRBJ2-5; V gene: TRBV5-1; CDR3 DNA: TGCGCCAGCAGCGAGGCGACGGACGTCCAAGAGACCCAGTACTTC; CDR3 protein: CASSEATDVQETQYF
D gene: TRBD2; clone size: -; J gene: TRBJ2-7; V gene: TRBV6-1; CDR3 DNA: TGTGCCAGCAGTGCCCGACTAGCGGGAGAAGGAGGCTACGAGCAGTACTTC; CDR3 protein: CASSARLAGEGGYEQYF
D gene: -; clone size: -; J gene: TRBJ2-2; V gene: TRBV5-1; CDR3 DNA: TGCGCCAGCAGCTTGGGAGCCGGGGACACCGGGGAGCTGTTTTTT; CDR3 protein: CASSLGAGDTGELFF
D gene: -; clone size: -; J gene: TRBJ1-1; V gene: TRBV28; CDR3 DNA: TGTGCCAGCAGCCGCATAGCGGGGAACACTGAAGCTTTCTTT; CDR3 protein: CASSRIAGNTEAFF
D gene: -; clone size: -; J gene: TRBJ1-1; V gene: TRBV28; CDR3 DNA: TGTGCCAGCAGTGCCCCCGGACAATCCGCTGAAGCTTTCTTT; CDR3 protein: CASSAPGQSAEAFF
D gene: TRBD1; clone size: -; J gene: TRBJ2-6; V gene: TRBV5-1; CDR3 DNA: TGCGCCAGCAGAGCCTCGACAGGGATCTCTGGGGCCAACGTCCTGACTTTC; CDR3 protein: CASRASTGISGANVLTF
D gene: -; clone size: -; J gene: TRBJ2-7; V gene: TRBV7-9; CDR3 DNA: TGTGCCAGCAGCTTACTGTTGGGGGGCGAGCAGTACTTC; CDR3 protein: CASSLLLGGEQYF
D gene: TRBD1; clone size: -; J gene: TRBJ1-2; V gene: TRBV7-8; CDR3 DNA: TGTGCCAGCAGCCGACGGGAGGGACAGGGGGTTTTTCATGGCTACACCTTC; CDR3 protein: CASSRREGQGVFHGYTF
D gene: -; clone size: -; J gene: TRBJ1-2; V gene: TRBV5-1; CDR3 DNA: TGCGCCAGCAGCCCGACGGGGGTTGAAGGTGGCTACACCTTC; CDR3 protein: CASSPTGVEGGYTF
D gene: TRBD2; clone size: -; J gene: TRBJ2-3; V gene: TRBV7-9; CDR3 DNA: TGTGCCAGCAGCCTCGGGGCGGGAGGGCCCGCAGATACGCAGTATTTT; CDR3 protein: CASSLGAGGPADTQYF
D gene: -; clone size: -; J gene: TRBJ1-2; V gene: TRBV6-1; CDR3 DNA: TGTGCCAGCAGTGACGGTCGGACCTATGGCTACACCTTC; CDR3 protein: CASSDGRTYGYTF
D gene: TRBD1; clone size: -; J gene: TRBJ1-2; V gene: TRBV10-3; CDR3 DNA: TGTGCCATCAGAGAACGGGACAGGTCTGGCTACACCTTC; CDR3 protein: CAIRERDRSGYTF
D gene: -; clone size: -; J gene: TRBJ1-2; V gene: TRBV6-1; CDR3 DNA: TGTGCCAGCAGACTCACGGACAAAACTAGCTATGGCTACACCTTC; CDR3 protein: CASRLTDKTSYGYTF
D gene: -; clone size: -; J gene: TRBJ1-3; V gene: TRBV7-9; CDR3 DNA: TGTGCCAGCAGCTTACAGGGGACTGGAAACACCATATATTTT; CDR3 protein: CASSLQGTGNTIYF
D gene: -; clone size: -; J gene: TRBJ1-2; V gene: TRBV5-5; CDR3 DNA: TGTGCCAGCAGCTTGAGAGGGAGCAACTATGGCTACACCTTC; CDR3 protein: CASSLRGSNYGYTF
D gene: -; clone size: -; J gene: TRBJ2-7; V gene: TRBV6-1; CDR3 DNA: TGTGCCAGCAGCCCGTACAGTGGTTCCTACGAGCAGTACTTC; CDR3 protein: CASSPYSGSYEQYF